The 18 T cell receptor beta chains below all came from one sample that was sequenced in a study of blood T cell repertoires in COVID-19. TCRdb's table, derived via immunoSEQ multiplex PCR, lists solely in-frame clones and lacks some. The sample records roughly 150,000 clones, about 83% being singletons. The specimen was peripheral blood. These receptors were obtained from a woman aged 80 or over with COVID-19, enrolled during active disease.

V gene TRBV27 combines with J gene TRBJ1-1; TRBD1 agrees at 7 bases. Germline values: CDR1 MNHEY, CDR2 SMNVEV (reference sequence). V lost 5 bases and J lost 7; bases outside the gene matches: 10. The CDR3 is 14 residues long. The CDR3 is CASSRRGSEGEAFF. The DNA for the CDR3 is TGTGCCAGCAGTCGCAGGGGGTCGGAAGGTGAAGCTTTCTTT.

CDR3 loop: CASSPSDRAGEQYF. The CDR3 DNA sequence: TGTGCCAGCTCACCATCAGACAGGGCGGGAGAGCAGTACTTC. The chain is built from TRBV18 and TRBJ2-7, with D maybe TRBD1 (7 bases). Trimming removed 2 bases at V and 7 bases at J, with 15 bases between. This CDR3 has 14 amino acids. CDR1 and CDR2 (germline): KGHSH, LQKENI.

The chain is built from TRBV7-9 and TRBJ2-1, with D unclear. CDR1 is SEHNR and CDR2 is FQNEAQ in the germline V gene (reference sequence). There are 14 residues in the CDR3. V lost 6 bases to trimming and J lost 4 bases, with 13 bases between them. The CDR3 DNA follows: TGTGCCAGCAGATCCGAGACTGGGTACAATGAGCAGTTCTTC. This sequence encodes CASRSETGYNEQFF.

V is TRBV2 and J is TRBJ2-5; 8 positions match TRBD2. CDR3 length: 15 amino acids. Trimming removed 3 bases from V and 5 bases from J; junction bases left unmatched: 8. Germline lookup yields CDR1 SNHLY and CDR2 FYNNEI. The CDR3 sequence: CASSDESGRGETQYF. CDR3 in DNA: TGTGCCAGCAGTGATGAAAGCGGGAGAGGGGAGACCCAGTACTTC.

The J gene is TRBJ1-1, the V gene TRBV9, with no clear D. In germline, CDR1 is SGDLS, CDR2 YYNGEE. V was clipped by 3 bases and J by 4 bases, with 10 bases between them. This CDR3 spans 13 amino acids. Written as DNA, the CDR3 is TGTGCCAGCAGCGCTCAGGCGGGCACTGAAGCTTTCTTT. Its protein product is CASSAQAGTEAFF.

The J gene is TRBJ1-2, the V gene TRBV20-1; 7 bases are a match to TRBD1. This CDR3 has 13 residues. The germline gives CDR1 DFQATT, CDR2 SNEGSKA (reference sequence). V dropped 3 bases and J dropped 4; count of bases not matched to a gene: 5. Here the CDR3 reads CSASFGQAYGYTF. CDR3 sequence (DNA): TGCAGTGCTAGTTTTGGACAGGCCTATGGCTACACCTTC.

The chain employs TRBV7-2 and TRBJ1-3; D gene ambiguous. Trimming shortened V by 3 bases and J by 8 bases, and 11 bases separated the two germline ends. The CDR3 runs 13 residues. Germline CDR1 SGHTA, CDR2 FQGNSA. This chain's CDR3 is CASSLGWGDTIYF. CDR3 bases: TGTGCCAGCAGCTTGGGGTGGGGAGACACCATATATTTT.

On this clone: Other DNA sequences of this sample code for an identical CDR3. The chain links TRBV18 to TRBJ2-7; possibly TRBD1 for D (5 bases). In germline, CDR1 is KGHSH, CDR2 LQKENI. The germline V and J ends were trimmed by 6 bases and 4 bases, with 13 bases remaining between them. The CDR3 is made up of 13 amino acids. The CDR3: CASSPGHTYEQYF. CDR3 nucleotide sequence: TGTGCCAGCTCGCCTGGACATACATACGAGCAGTACTTC.

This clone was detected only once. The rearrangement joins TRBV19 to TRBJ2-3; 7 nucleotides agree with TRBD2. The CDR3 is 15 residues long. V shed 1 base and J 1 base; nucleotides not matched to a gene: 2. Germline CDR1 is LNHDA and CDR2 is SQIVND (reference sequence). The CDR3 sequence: CASSIGLAGTDTQYF. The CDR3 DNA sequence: TGTGCCAGTAGTATAGGTCTAGCGGGCACAGATACGCAGTATTTT.

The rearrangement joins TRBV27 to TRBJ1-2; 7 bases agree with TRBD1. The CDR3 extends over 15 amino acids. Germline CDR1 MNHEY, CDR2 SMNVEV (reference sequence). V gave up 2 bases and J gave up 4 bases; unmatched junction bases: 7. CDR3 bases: TGTGCCAGCAGTTTAGGACCGGGACAGTTCTATGGCTACACCTTC. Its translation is CASSLGPGQFYGYTF.

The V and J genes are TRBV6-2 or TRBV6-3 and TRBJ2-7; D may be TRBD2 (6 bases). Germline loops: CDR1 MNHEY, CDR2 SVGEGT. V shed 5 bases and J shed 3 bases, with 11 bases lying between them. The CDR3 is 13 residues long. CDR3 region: CASSVSGLYEQYF. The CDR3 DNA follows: TGTGCCAGCAGTGTTAGCGGACTCTACGAGCAGTACTTC.

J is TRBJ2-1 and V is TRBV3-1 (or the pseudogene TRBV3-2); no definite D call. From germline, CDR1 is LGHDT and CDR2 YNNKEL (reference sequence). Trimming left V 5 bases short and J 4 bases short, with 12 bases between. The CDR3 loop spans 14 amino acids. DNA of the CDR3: TGTGCCAGCAGCTTCGTAAACAGTTACAATGAGCAGTTCTTC. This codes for CASSFVNSYNEQFF.

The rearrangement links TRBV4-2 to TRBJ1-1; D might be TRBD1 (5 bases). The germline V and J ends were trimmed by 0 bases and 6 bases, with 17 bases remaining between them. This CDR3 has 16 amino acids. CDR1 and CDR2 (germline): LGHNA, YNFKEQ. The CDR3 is CASSQEVPGWISEAFF. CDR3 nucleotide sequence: TGTGCCAGCAGCCAAGAGGTTCCAGGGTGGATTTCTGAAGCTTTCTTT.

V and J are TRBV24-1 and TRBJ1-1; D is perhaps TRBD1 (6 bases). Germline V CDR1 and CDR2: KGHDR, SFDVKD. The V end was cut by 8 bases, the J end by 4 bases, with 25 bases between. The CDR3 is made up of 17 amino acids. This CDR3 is CATKKQGFMFTSTEAFF. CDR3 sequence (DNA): TGTGCCACCAAAAAACAGGGTTTCATGTTTACAAGCACTGAAGCTTTCTTT.

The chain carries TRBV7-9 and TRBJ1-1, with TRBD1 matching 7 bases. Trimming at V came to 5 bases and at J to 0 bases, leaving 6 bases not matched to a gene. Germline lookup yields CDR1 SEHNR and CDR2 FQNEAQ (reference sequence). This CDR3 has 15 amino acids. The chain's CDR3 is CASSPPDRVNTEAFF. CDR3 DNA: TGTGCCAGCAGCCCCCCTGACAGGGTGAACACTGAAGCTTTCTTT. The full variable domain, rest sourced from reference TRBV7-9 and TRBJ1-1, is DTGVSQNPRHKITKRGQNVTFRCDPISEHNRLYWYRQTLGQGPEFLTYFQNEAQLEKSRLLSDRFSAERPKGSFSTLEIQRTEQGDSAMYLCASSPPDRVNTEAFFGQGTRLTVV.

The CDR3 protein is CASSYSTIWAGEAFF. The CDR3 DNA reads as TGTGCCAGCAGTTACTCGACCATTTGGGCAGGGGAAGCTTTCTTT. The V gene is TRBV6-5, the J gene TRBJ1-1, with D perhaps TRBD1 (5 bases). CDR3 length equals 15 residues. V lost 0 bases to trimming and J lost 8 bases, with 16 bases between them. CDR1 and CDR2 (germline): MNHEY, SVGAGI.

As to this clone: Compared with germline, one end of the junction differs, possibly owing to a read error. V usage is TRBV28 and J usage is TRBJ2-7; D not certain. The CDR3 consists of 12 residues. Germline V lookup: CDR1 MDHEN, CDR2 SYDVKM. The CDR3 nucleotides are TGTGCCGGCAGTTTCCAGGACTACGAGCAGTACTTC. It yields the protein CAGSFQDYEQYF.

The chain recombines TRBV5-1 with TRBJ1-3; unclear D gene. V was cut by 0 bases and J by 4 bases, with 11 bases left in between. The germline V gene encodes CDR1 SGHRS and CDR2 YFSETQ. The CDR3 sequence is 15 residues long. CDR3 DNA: TGCGCCAGCAGCTTGGAGGCAGGAGGCGGAAACACCATATATTTT. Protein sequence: CASSLEAGGGNTIYF.